This TCR beta chain was identified in a study of T cell responses to AZD1222 COVID-19 vaccine. The study, taken as a whole, reports: Donors were chiefly white British, with a greater number of females, and clonal diversity was perhaps underestimated.

Germline assignment: CDR1 SGHTA and CDR2 FQGNSA. The CDR3 runs 17 residues. Trimming removed 5 bases at V and 4 bases at J, with 22 bases between. Notes on this clone: Its matching antigen is unknown.

Data came from immunoSEQ multiplex PCR; TCRdb stores just in-frame clones and leaves some out. The table shows 90,000 to 130,000 clones, with roughly 92% occurring only once. The receptor's source is an adult who received the AZD1222 COVID-19 vaccine. Sequencing used peripheral blood, obtained 28 days after the second AZD1222 dose. The chain carries TRBV7-2 and TRBJ2-3; weak D call: TRBD2 (6 bases). The CDR3 reads CASSPGWGSGRPDTQYF. The CDR3, as DNA: TGTGCCAGCAGCCCAGGATGGGGGAGCGGGCGGCCAGATACGCAGTATTTT.